This T cell receptor (beta chain) was retrieved from a study of Ad26.COV2.S vaccination and SARS-CoV-2 variants. Overall study: Administration of Ad26.COV2.S was intramuscular, either once or twice 56 days apart. Study results and limitations: Reportedly, after vaccination the spike-specific CD8+ and CD4+ T cell responses displayed substantial breadth. Spike-specific TCR breadth in vaccine recipients exceeded that seen in placebo recipients.

Some clones are missing from TCRdb's copy, which holds only in-frame ones; the method was immunoSEQ multiplex PCR. The profile shows about 370,000 clones, 75% to 90% of them singletons. This CDR3 has 17 residues. With 4 bases clipped from V and 4 bases from J, the junction kept 13 bases outside the gene matches. Germline V CDR1 and CDR2: MDHEN, SYDVKM. Treatment here: over 15 received Ad26.COV2.S at low or high dose, single or two shots; about 5 received placebo; per-sample allocation not given. Samples analyzed were those drawn on day 63 after the first vaccine or placebo injection. With regard to this clone: Its antigen is still unknown.

This sequence joins TRBV28 and TRBJ1-3, with TRBD1 matching over 7 bases. The receptor's source is a person between 18 and 65 years old who received the Ad26.COV2.S COVID-19 vaccine or a placebo. This specimen consisted of peripheral blood, obtained in a trial of Ad26.COV2.S vaccine versus placebo. CDR3: CASSSKGAGGTGNTIYF. The CDR3 coding sequence is TGTGCCAGCAGTTCCAAAGGGGCAGGGGGGACCGGAAACACCATATATTTT. The variable domain in full, completed from reference TRBV28 and TRBJ1-3, reads DVKVTQSSRYLVKRTGEKVFLECVQDMDHENMFWYRQDPGLGLRLIYFSYDVKMKEKGDIPEGYSVSREKKERFSLILESASTNQTSMYLCASSSKGAGGTGNTIYFGEGSWLTVV.